This T cell receptor beta chain is from a study of beta chain features in type 1 diabetes. Using CD45RO/CCR7/CD25/CD127/CD95/CD27, CD4+ naive, central memory, regulatory and stem cell-like memory cells were sorted. V was clipped by 2 bases and J by 1 base, with 9 bases between them. The CDR3 loop spans 15 amino acids. Germline-derived CDR1 and CDR2 are LNHDA and SQIVND (reference sequence). Every bit of the isolated RNA underwent reverse transcription, so sequencing read expressed TCRB transcripts. Libraries were prepared by immunoSEQ multiplex PCR; TCRdb keeps only in-frame clonotypes and omits some of them. The top ten clones hold roughly 0.024% of a sample with roughly 240,000 clones, approximately 14% of them seen once.

The sample was naive CD4+ T cells from blood. The receptor was isolated from a woman aged 40 to 50 in good health. The genes are TRBV19 and TRBJ1-5, with D possibly TRBD1 on 5 matching bases. CDR3 nucleotides: TGTGCCAGTAGTATACAGGGCCCCAGCAATCAGCCCCAGCATTTT. This sequence encodes CASSIQGPSNQPQHF.